This note documents a single TCR beta chain sequence. Its antigen is currently not known. No base qualities exist here, and no much larger clone lies one base off it. This entry is derived from a study of OX40 agonist ivuxolimab in advanced cancers. Regarding the complete study: Ivuxolimab, which targeted the costimulatory receptor OX40 (CD134), was an agonistic, fully human IgG2 monoclonal antibody. Intravenous ivuxolimab was administered to patients every 2 weeks at six dose levels: 0.01, 0.1, 0.3, 1.5, 3 and 10 mg/kg. Of the approximately 50 patients in dose escalation, about 20 had hepatocellular carcinoma, some 15 had melanoma, 9 had renal cell carcinoma and 9 had head and neck cancer. In the dose-escalation cohort, 65% to 85% of patients were male, and the mean age was 60 years with a range of about 20 to 90. Patients were allowed to have had prior anti-PD-1, anti-PD-L1 or anti-CTLA-4 therapy, and 40% of the dose-escalation patients had been treated with checkpoint inhibitors. Partial responses were achieved by three dose-escalation patients, of whom one had hepatocellular carcinoma and two had cutaneous melanoma. Peripheral TCRbeta sequencing was intended to test whether TCR sequence diversity was altered and clonal T-cell expansion was caused by ivuxolimab. The paper covers the monotherapy dose-escalation part of the phase I ivuxolimab trial, which included N of about 56 patients.

The junction shows trimming of 2 bases on V and 6 bases on J, plus 18 bases between the germline ends. Including the terminal cysteine and phenylalanine, the CDR3 comprises 16 residues. Only the CDR3 DNA stays, 48 bases, in frame from base 1. The germline V gene yields SGHDT for CDR1 and YYEEEE for CDR2. Patients with a history of autoimmune disease or receiving systemic immunosuppression were excluded from the trial. Peripheral blood for TCR sequencing was drawn from every dose cohort at baseline, at cycle 4 day 1 and at cycle 7 day 1. Samples came from an open-label, multicenter, first-in-human phase I dose-escalation trial of ivuxolimab. Adults with locally advanced or metastatic melanoma, renal cell, hepatocellular, or head and neck squamous cell carcinoma were enrolled in the trial. Before TCR sequencing, CD4+ T cells and CD8+ T cells were sorted from peripheral blood as separate populations.

What the work shows at the level of the full study, not this receptor alone: Low levels of normalized T-cell clonal expansion were also seen in some nonresponding patients. Partial responders in the 0.1-3.0 mg/kg groups had among the lowest normalized peripheral clonal expansion, especially among CD8+ T cells. The antigen specificity of the peripheral T cells that underwent clonal expansion was not determined. After ivuxolimab, CD8+ T cells had more expanded clones than CD4+ T cells on average. Clonal expansion of both CD4+ and CD8+ blood T cells was observed from baseline to week 6 at doses 0.1 to 3.0 mg/kg.

Genomic DNA was extracted from sorted cells for sequencing of the TCRbeta CDR3 region. The immunoSEQ Assay was used for sequencing of TCRbeta CDR3 regions. TCRdb mirrors the immuneACCESS table, restricted to in-frame sequences. Some clones are absent from its copies; in checked studies, under half trace to an unresolved V gene, and the reason for the others is unknown. The sample data list 75,000 to 90,000 clones, and roughly 90% of these were observed just once. The top ten clones comprise about 0.6% of the sample. The source material was CD4+ or CD8+ T cells sorted from blood, sampled in a trial of the OX40 agonist ivuxolimab. The receptor chain draws on TRBV5-6 and TRBJ2-1; TRBD2 is a weak D gene call, 6 bases matching. The TCR sequence derives from an adult with an advanced solid tumor such as melanoma, head and neck, liver or kidney cancer. DNA sequence: TGTGCCAGCAGCTTATCCGGGACTCCGGCCCTCAATGAGCAGTTCTTC. Its protein reads: CASSLSGTPALNEQFF.